This T cell receptor beta chain stems from a study of patients and donors after allogeneic stem cell transplantation. One entry per CDR3 protein results from TCRdb running MiXCR on the RT-PCR reads. The table includes fewer than 500,000 distinct CDR3 sequences, 15% to 20% detected once. CDR3 length: 17 residues. Germline V gene data show CDR1 as ENHRY and CDR2 as SYGVKD. The ends were cut back, 0 bases at V and 8 bases at J, with 19 bases in the middle. This TCR was sampled from a human donor who was either an allogeneic HSCT recipient or a stem cell or donor lymphocyte infusion donor (not recorded which). It is not recorded whose cells these are; they may come from a transplant donor. Sequences were obtained from blood, either unsorted or a sorted T cell fraction (not recorded which). The J gene is TRBJ1-4, the V gene TRBV10-3, with D perhaps TRBD1 (6 bases). The CDR3 protein is CAISESARGGADEKLFF. CDR3 DNA sequence: TGTGCCATCAGTGAGTCGGCGCGCGGGGGCGCGGACGAAAAACTGTTTTTT.